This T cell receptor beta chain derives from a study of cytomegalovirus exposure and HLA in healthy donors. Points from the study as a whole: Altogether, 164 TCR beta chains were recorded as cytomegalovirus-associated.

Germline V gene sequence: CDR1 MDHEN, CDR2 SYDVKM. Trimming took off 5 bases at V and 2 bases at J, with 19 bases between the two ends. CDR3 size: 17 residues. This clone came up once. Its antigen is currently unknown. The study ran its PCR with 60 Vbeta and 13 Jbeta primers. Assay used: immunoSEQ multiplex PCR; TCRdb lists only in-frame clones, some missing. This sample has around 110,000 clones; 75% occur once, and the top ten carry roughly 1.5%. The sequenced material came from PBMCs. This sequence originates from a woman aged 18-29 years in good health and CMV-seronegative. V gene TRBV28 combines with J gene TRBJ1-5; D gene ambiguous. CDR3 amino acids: CASSTTSSTPGNQPQHF. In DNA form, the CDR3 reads TGTGCCAGCAGTACAACGTCCTCGACACCGGGCAATCAGCCCCAGCATTTT.